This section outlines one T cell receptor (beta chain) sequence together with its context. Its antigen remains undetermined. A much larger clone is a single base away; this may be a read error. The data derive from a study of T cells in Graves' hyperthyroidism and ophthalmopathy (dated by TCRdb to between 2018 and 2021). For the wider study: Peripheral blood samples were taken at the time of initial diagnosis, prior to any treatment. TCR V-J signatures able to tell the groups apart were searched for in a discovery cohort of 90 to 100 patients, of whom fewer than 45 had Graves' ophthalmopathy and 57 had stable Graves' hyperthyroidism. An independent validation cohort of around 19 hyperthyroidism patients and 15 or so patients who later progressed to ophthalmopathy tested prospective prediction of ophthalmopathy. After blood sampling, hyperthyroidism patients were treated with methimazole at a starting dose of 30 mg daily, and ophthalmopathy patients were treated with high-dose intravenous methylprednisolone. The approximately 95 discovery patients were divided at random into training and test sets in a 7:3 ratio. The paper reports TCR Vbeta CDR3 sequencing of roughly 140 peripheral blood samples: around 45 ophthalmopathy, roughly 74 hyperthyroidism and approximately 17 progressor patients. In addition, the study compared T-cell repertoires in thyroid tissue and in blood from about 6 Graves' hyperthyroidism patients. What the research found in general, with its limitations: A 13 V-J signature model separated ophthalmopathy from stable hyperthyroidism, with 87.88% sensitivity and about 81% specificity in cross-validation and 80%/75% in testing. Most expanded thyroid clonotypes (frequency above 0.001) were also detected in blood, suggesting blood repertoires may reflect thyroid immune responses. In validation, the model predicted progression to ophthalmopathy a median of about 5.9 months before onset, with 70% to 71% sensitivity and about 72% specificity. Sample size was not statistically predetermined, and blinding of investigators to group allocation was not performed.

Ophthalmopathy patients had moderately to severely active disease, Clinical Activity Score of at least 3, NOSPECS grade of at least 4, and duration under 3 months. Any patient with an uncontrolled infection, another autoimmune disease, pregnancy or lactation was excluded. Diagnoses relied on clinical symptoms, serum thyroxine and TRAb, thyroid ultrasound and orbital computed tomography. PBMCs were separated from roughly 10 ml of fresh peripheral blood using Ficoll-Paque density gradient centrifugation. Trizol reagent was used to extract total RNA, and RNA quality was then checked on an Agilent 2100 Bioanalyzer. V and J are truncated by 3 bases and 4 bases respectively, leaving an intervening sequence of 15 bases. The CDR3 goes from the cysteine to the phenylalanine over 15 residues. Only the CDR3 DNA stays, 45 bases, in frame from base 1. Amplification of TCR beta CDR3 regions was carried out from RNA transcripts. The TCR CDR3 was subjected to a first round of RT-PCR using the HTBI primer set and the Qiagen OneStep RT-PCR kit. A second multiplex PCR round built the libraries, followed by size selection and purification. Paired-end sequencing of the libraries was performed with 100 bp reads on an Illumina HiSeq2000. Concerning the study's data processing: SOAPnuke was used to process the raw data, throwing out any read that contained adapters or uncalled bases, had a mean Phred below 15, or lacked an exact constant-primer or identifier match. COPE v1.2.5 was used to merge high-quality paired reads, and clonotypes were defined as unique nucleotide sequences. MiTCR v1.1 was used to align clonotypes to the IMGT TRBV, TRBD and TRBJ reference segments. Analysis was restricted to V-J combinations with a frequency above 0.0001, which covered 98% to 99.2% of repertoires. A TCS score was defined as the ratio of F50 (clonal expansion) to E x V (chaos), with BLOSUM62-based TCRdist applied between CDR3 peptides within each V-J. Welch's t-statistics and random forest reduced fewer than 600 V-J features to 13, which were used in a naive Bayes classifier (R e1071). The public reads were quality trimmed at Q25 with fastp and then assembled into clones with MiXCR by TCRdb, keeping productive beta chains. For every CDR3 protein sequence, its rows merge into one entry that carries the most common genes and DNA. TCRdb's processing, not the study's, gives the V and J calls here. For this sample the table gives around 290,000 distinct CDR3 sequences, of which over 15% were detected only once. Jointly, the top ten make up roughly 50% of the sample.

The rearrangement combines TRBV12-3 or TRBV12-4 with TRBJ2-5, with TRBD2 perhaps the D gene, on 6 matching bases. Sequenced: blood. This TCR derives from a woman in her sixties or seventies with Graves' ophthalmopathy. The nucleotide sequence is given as TGTGCCAGCAGTTTTGAGTGGGACTGGCGAGAGACCCAGTACTTC. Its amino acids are CASSFEWDWRETQYF.